This T cell receptor beta chain was recorded in a study of beta chain features in type 1 diabetes. Study at large: Patients were similar to healthy donors in age and gender (as well as in cell yields).

Every isolated RNA sample was fully reverse transcribed, so sequencing captured expressed TCRB transcripts. Generated by immunoSEQ multiplex PCR, the TCRdb table keeps only in-frame clones and is missing some. The sample records more than 300,000 clones, around 9.7% being singletons. On this clone itself: The antigen remains unidentified.

Findings of the study overall: Among all four CD4+ subsets, Type 1 diabetes patients had TCRB CDR3s that were moderately but significantly shorter. Fewer junction insertions and more nucleotide deletions appeared in type 1 diabetes patients.

Trimming at V came to 1 base and at J to 6 bases, leaving 4 bases not matched to a gene. CDR1 and CDR2 (germline): SGHRS, YFSETQ. The CDR3 has 15 residues. Each of the CD4+ naive, central memory, regulatory and stem cell-like memory populations was sorted via CD45RO/CCR7/CD25/CD127/CD95/CD27. Post-sort purity exceeded 95% for all sorted populations. This sequence joins TRBV5-1 and TRBJ2-1, with 10 bases lining up with TRBD2. Specimen: central memory CD4+ T cells from blood. The clonotype was recovered from a man aged 25-45 years with type 1 diabetes. CDR3 residues: CASSLTSGESNEQFF. DNA for the CDR3: TGCGCCAGCAGCTTGACTAGCGGGGAAAGCAATGAGCAGTTCTTC.